The 16 T cell receptor beta chains below come from one sample, sequenced in a study of T cell responses to AZD1222 COVID-19 vaccine. TCRdb's table, derived via immunoSEQ multiplex PCR, lists solely in-frame clones and lacks some. The sample has 50,000 to 75,000 clones; roughly 89% are singletons. The sample was peripheral blood, taken 28 days after the second AZD1222 dose. The receptors originated from an adult who received the AZD1222 COVID-19 vaccine.

The chain employs TRBV9 and TRBJ2-2, with D perhaps given as TRBD1 or TRBD2 (5 bases each). This CDR3 spans 15 amino acids. V lost 6 bases and J lost 1, with 13 bases in between. Germline V CDR1 and CDR2: SGDLS, YYNGEE. The CDR3 bases are TGTGCCAGCACCTTTGGGGCGGGGAACACCGGGGAGCTGTTTTTT. Encoded protein: CASTFGAGNTGELFF.

This clone was picked up a small number of times. The chain recombines TRBV9 with TRBJ1-2, with 7 bases aligning to TRBD1. Per the germline V gene, CDR1 is SGDLS and CDR2 is YYNGEE. This CDR3 region has 15 residues. Trimming removed 5 bases from V and 4 bases from J; junction bases left unmatched: 11. The CDR3 loop is CASRSTGVRGYGYTF. CDR3 coding DNA: TGTGCCAGCAGGAGTACAGGGGTAAGAGGCTATGGCTACACCTTC.

The chain has TRBV19 and TRBJ2-7; D could derive from TRBD1 or TRBD2 (5 bases each). CDR1 is LNHDA, CDR2 SQIVND, per germline (reference sequence). V was shortened by 9 bases and J by 2 bases, with 17 bases between the two germline ends. CDR3 size: 14 residues. The chain's CDR3 is CASNRGPSAYEQYF. CDR3 DNA: TGTGCCAGCAACCGGGGCCCGTCTGCCTACGAGCAGTACTTC.

The rearrangement links TRBV28 to TRBJ2-7; D not certain. The CDR3 totals 10 residues. CDR1 and CDR2 (germline): MDHEN, SYDVKM. Trimming cost V 8 bases and J 8 bases, with 10 bases left between them. CDR3 sequence: CASDMSQQYF. CDR3 sequence (DNA): TGTGCCAGCGATATGAGCCAGCAGTACTTC.

This sequence joins TRBV6-5 and TRBJ1-2; D ambiguous. Germline V gene lookup returns CDR1 MNHEY and CDR2 SVGAGI. With 0 bases removed from V and 4 bases from J, the gap between germline ends came to 15 bases. This CDR3 has 16 amino acids. CDR3 in DNA: TGTGCCAGCAGTTACTCGAGGCCGAAAGGAGGCTATGGCTACACCTTC. Residues: CASSYSRPKGGYGYTF.

The chain employs TRBV19 and TRBJ1-4; D might be TRBD1 (5 bases). V lost 5 bases and J 0 bases, leaving 16 bases between the germline ends. Germline assignment: CDR1 LNHDA and CDR2 SQIVND (reference sequence). The CDR3 has 17 amino acids. This CDR3 is CASSVRQSSATNEKLFF. CDR3 bases: TGTGCCAGTAGTGTTCGACAGTCAAGTGCAACTAATGAAAAACTGTTTTTT. The full variable domain, completed using reference TRBV19 and TRBJ1-4, is DGGITQSPKYLFRKEGQNVTLSCEQNLNHDAMYWYRQDPGQGLRLIYYSQIVNDFQKGDIAEGYSVSREKKESFPLTVTSAQKNPTAFYLCASSVRQSSATNEKLFFGSGTQLSVL.

The genes are TRBV2 and TRBJ1-6; D perhaps matches TRBD1 (5 bases). This CDR3 is built from 14 residues. From germline, CDR1 is SNHLY and CDR2 FYNNEI. With 4 bases removed from V and 7 bases from J, the gap between germline ends came to 11 bases. The CDR3 region has the DNA TGTGCCAGCAGTGGGTTGCCAGGGAATTCACCCCTCCACTTT. This encodes CASSGLPGNSPLHF.

DNA of the CDR3: TGCGCCAGCAGCGAGGGGGGAATGAACACTGAAGCTTTCTTT. Its protein is CASSEGGMNTEAFF. The V and J genes are TRBV5-1 and TRBJ1-1, with TRBD1 as a possible D gene (6 bases). The CDR3 consists of 14 residues. V lost 4 bases and J 0 bases, leaving 10 bases between the germline ends. Germline values: CDR1 SGHRS, CDR2 YFSETQ. Variable domain in full (rest from reference TRBV5-1 and TRBJ1-1): KAGVTQTPRYLIKTRGQQVTLSCSPISGHRSVSWYQQTPGQGLQFLFEYFSETQRNKGNFPGRFSGRQFSNSRSEMNVSTLELGDSALYLCASSEGGMNTEAFFGQGTRLTVV.

The rearrangement links TRBV18 to TRBJ2-3; TRBD1 might be the D (6 bases). Germline CDR1 and CDR2: KGHSH and LQKENI. The CDR3 contains 15 residues. V was pared by 6 bases and J by 2 bases, with 15 bases between. Here the CDR3 DNA reads TGTGCCAGCTCCCGTACGGGACACAACACAGATACGCAGTATTTT. Protein sequence: CASSRTGHNTDTQYF.

The chain employs TRBV7-9 and TRBJ1-1, with 7 bases fitting TRBD1. Trimming at V came to 1 base and at J to 0 bases, leaving 8 bases not matched to a gene. Germline V gene data show CDR1 as SEHNR and CDR2 as FQNEAQ (reference sequence). The CDR3 is 17 residues long. CDR3 protein: CASSLGGGTVMNTEAFF. The CDR3 bases are TGTGCCAGCAGCTTAGGAGGCGGGACAGTCATGAACACTGAAGCTTTCTTT.

The chain employs TRBV4-3 and TRBJ2-7; 11 positions match TRBD2. The CDR3 runs to 16 residues. After removal of 4 bases from V and 2 bases from J, the junction contained 7 bases not matched to a gene. The germline gives CDR1 LGHNA, CDR2 YSLEER. CDR3 sequence (DNA): TGCGCCAGCAGCCGTACGACTAGCGGGGCAACCTACGAGCAGTACTTC. Residues: CASSRTTSGATYEQYF.

This sequence joins TRBV20-1 and TRBJ1-5; the D gene is possibly TRBD1 (5 bases). CDR3 length equals 16 residues. Per the germline V gene, CDR1 is DFQATT and CDR2 is SNEGSKA (reference sequence). V lost 3 bases and J lost 1, with 16 bases in between. For the CDR3, the DNA is TGCAGTGCTAGTATCGGGGGTCCATCGAGCAATCAGCCCCAGCATTTT. Its protein product is CSASIGGPSSNQPQHF.

V and J are TRBV13 and TRBJ2-7; 9 nucleotides align to TRBD2. V was clipped by 6 bases and J by 0 bases; unmatched bases: 9. CDR1 PRHDT and CDR2 FYEKMQ come from the germline V gene (reference sequence). This CDR3 is built from 16 residues. Here the CDR3 DNA reads TGTGCCAGCAGTCATACTAGCGGGCCTCTCTCCTACGAGCAGTACTTC. Amino acids: CASSHTSGPLSYEQYF.

The chain links TRBV4-3 to TRBJ2-2, with 10 bases lining up with TRBD1. With 6 bases clipped from V and 3 bases from J, the junction kept 4 bases outside the gene matches. The CDR3 is made up of 15 amino acids. CDR1 LGHNA and CDR2 YSLEER come from the germline V gene. CDR3 in DNA: TGCGCCAGCAGTTGGGACAGGGGCGACACCGGGGAGCTGTTTTTT. The encoded protein is CASSWDRGDTGELFF.

The CDR3 region is CASTPVGGRADTQYF. The CDR3 DNA sequence: TGCGCCAGCACCCCCGTGGGGGGACGCGCAGATACGCAGTATTTT. V gene TRBV5-1 combines with J gene TRBJ2-3; perhaps TRBD2 as D (6 bases). The CDR3 length is 15 residues. In germline, CDR1 is SGHRS, CDR2 YFSETQ. The V gene lost 6 bases and the J gene lost 4 bases, with 18 bases spanning the gap.

This sequence joins TRBV5-1 and TRBJ2-2; D possibly corresponds to TRBD1 (6 bases). Germline V gene lookup returns CDR1 SGHRS and CDR2 YFSETQ. This CDR3 is 14 amino acids long. Trimming pared 4 bases from V and 7 bases from J, leaving 14 bases between. This CDR3 is CASSPAGVHGELFF. CDR3 in DNA: TGCGCCAGCAGCCCGGCAGGGGTGCACGGGGAGCTGTTTTTT.